These 16 T cell receptor beta chains originate from one sample sequenced in a study of cytomegalovirus exposure and HLA in healthy donors. The primer mix had 60 Vbeta and 13 Jbeta primers. Clones were sequenced by immunoSEQ multiplex PCR, and TCRdb holds only the in-frame ones, with some missing. The sample includes 150,000 to 200,000 clones, roughly 74% of them seen just once. Sequenced input: PBMCs. The receptor set was obtained from a man aged 18-30 years in good health and CMV-seropositive.

In DNA form, the CDR3 reads TGTGCCAGCTCACCACCCAGCGCCAATGAGCAGTTCTTC. Protein product: CASSPPSANEQFF. The rearrangement uses TRBV18 and TRBJ2-1; D not certain. The V end was cut by 0 bases, the J end by 6 bases, with 6 bases between. The CDR3 runs 13 residues. Germline V gene sequence: CDR1 KGHSH, CDR2 LQKENI.

The J gene is TRBJ1-1, the V gene TRBV2; D possibly corresponds to TRBD1 (6 bases). Trimming took off 8 bases at V and 4 bases at J, with 20 bases between the two ends. Germline V gene data show CDR1 as SNHLY and CDR2 as FYNNEI. The CDR3 is 15 amino acids. This CDR3 is CASRQRQGLTTEAFF. The CDR3 DNA follows: TGTGCCAGCCGACAAAGGCAGGGGTTGACCACTGAAGCTTTCTTT.

The chain has TRBV19 and TRBJ2-7; 13 bases fit TRBD2. The length of the CDR3 is 20 residues. Germline-derived CDR1 and CDR2 are LNHDA and SQIVND (reference sequence). V was pared by 5 bases and J by 3 bases, with 19 bases of the junction left unmatched. The CDR3 sequence is CASSALLRTSGSRGLYEQYF. The DNA for the CDR3 is TGTGCCAGTAGTGCTCTTCTACGGACTAGCGGGAGTAGAGGCCTCTACGAGCAGTACTTC.

The chain recombines TRBV4-1 with TRBJ1-2, with 10 nucleotides matching TRBD1. V lost 0 bases and J lost 9; bases outside the gene matches: 7. This CDR3 is 15 amino acids long. Germline V lookup: CDR1 MGHRA, CDR2 YSYEKL. CDR3: CASSQDEGQGLSYTF. CDR3 nucleotide sequence: TGCGCCAGCAGCCAAGATGAGGGACAGGGGTTGAGCTACACCTTC.

The genes are TRBV15 and TRBJ2-1; D gene ambiguous. The germline CDR1 and CDR2 sequences are LNHNV and YYDKDF (reference sequence). This CDR3 is built from 15 residues. The V end lost 1 base, the J end lost 4 bases, and 11 bases lay between the germline ends. The CDR3 loop reads CATSRGRSQYNEQFF. The CDR3 nucleotides are TGTGCCACCAGCAGAGGCCGGAGTCAGTACAATGAGCAGTTCTTC. The whole variable domain, filled in from reference TRBV15 and TRBJ2-1, reads DAMVIQNPRYQVTQFGKPVTLSCSQTLNHNVMYWYQQKSSQAPKLLFHYYDKDFNNEADTPDNFQSRRPNTSFCFLDIRSPGLGDTAMYLCATSRGRSQYNEQFFGPGTRLTVL.

The chain carries TRBV4-1 and TRBJ2-3; 9 bases line up with TRBD2. The CDR3 sequence is 17 residues long. CDR1 MGHRA and CDR2 YSYEKL come from the germline V gene. V shed 3 bases and J 4 bases; nucleotides not matched to a gene: 11. The CDR3 nucleotides are TGCGCCAGCAGCCAGCGTTCTAGCGGGATCGGATCAGATACGCAGTATTTT. Translating it yields CASSQRSSGIGSDTQYF.

V and J are TRBV5-1 and TRBJ2-5; 10 bases are a match to TRBD2. Germline values: CDR1 SGHRS, CDR2 YFSETQ. The length of the CDR3 is 16 residues. V trimming: 3 bases; J trimming: 3 bases; junction bases outside the gene matches: 8. The CDR3 DNA sequence: TGCGCCAGCAGCTCGTGGACTAGCGGTGTGGAAGAGACCCAGTACTTC. Amino acid sequence: CASSSWTSGVEETQYF.

The gene calls are TRBV11-3 and TRBJ2-1, with 8 nucleotides matching TRBD1. Losses at the gene ends were 5 bases for V and 0 bases for J; bases not matched to a gene: 3. CDR1 and CDR2 from the germline V gene are SGHNT and YENEEA. This CDR3 spans 15 amino acids. This CDR3 is CASSRDRSSYNEQFF. CDR3 nucleotides: TGTGCCAGCAGCCGGGACAGGAGCTCCTACAATGAGCAGTTCTTC.

The chain employs TRBV5-8 and TRBJ2-7; the match to TRBD1 covers 10 bases. The CDR3 is made up of 13 amino acids. Germline V gene sequence: CDR1 SGHTS, CDR2 YDEGEE. V dropped 5 bases and J dropped 4; count of bases not matched to a gene: 3. CDR3 in amino acids: CASRRDRGYEQYF. The CDR3 DNA reads TGTGCCAGCAGACGGGACAGGGGTTACGAGCAGTACTTC.

The chain links TRBV5-5 to TRBJ2-6; no firm D call. Deletions cut 5 bases from V and 0 bases from J, with 12 bases between. The CDR3 is 16 residues long. The germline CDR1 and CDR2 sequences are SGHKS and YYEKEE (reference sequence). This chain's CDR3 is CASSVVQFSGANVLTF. CDR3 nucleotide sequence: TGTGCCAGCAGTGTAGTACAGTTCTCTGGGGCCAACGTCCTGACTTTC.

V and J are TRBV19 and TRBJ2-3; TRBD2 agrees at 9 bases. Germline V gene sequence: CDR1 LNHDA, CDR2 SQIVND (reference sequence). This CDR3 is built from 17 residues. V was pared by 5 bases and J by 4 bases, with 13 bases of the junction left unmatched. This chain's CDR3 is CASSRQLGGRDADTQYF. CDR3 DNA sequence: TGTGCCAGTAGTCGCCAGCTGGGCGGGAGGGATGCAGATACGCAGTATTTT.

The V and J genes are TRBV7-2 and TRBJ1-1; maybe TRBD1 (6 bases). V shed 6 bases and J shed 1 base, with 15 bases lying between them. Germline V gene lookup returns CDR1 SGHTA and CDR2 FQGNSA. CDR3 length: 15 amino acids. CDR3 DNA: TGTGCCAGCAGTAAAACAGGGACCCAGAACACTGAAGCTTTCTTT. Translated: CASSKTGTQNTEAFF. Looking up the rest from reference TRBV7-2 and TRBJ1-1 gives the full variable domain: GAGVSQSPSNKVTEKGKDVELRCDPISGHTALYWYRQSLGQGLEFLIYFQGNSAPDKSGLPSDRFSAERTGGSVSTLTIQRTQQEDSAVYLCASSKTGTQNTEAFFGQGTRLTVV.

The chain is built from TRBV7-2 and TRBJ2-7, with D maybe TRBD2 (5 bases). This CDR3 is 12 amino acids long. With 4 bases removed from V and 7 bases from J, the gap between germline ends came to 11 bases. Germline CDR1 is SGHTA and CDR2 is FQGNSA. In nucleotides, the CDR3 is TGTGCCAGCAGCTCCACGGACTTTGAGCAGTACTTC. Translated, it gives CASSSTDFEQYF.

CDR3 coding DNA: TGTGCCAGCAGTGAAAGGGGGGGCTTAGGGTCCGGGGAGCTGTTTTTT. Encoded protein: CASSERGGLGSGELFF. This rearrangement joins TRBV2 to TRBJ2-2; a weak D match, TRBD2 (7 bases). The V gene lost 2 bases and the J gene lost 6 bases, with 16 bases spanning the gap. The V gene's germline CDR1 is SNHLY and CDR2 FYNNEI. The CDR3 covers 16 residues.

This chain joins TRBV19 and TRBJ1-5; the D is unclear. V lost 3 bases and J 1 base, leaving 19 bases between the germline ends. The CDR3 length is 18 residues. The V gene's germline CDR1 is LNHDA and CDR2 SQIVND (reference sequence). The CDR3 here is CASSMGAGWTRSNQPQHF. As DNA, the CDR3 is TGTGCCAGTAGTATGGGAGCTGGATGGACTCGGAGCAATCAGCCCCAGCATTTT.

This rearrangement joins TRBV7-8 to TRBJ2-1; 14 nucleotides match TRBD2. The J segment lost 6 bases and the V segment lost 5 bases, leaving 3 bases of the junction unmatched. Germline CDR1 is SGHVS and CDR2 is FQNEAQ. This CDR3 has 15 amino acids. For the CDR3, the DNA is TGTGCCAGCAGCCAAGGGACTAGCGGGAGCAATGAGCAGTTCTTC. Translation gives CASSQGTSGSNEQFF.